The source of this T cell receptor beta chain is a study of shared clonotypes between healthy human individuals. In its sample, this clone was seen once. Clones were sequenced by immunoSEQ multiplex PCR, and TCRdb holds only the in-frame ones, with some missing. Of approximately 530,000 clones in the sample, approximately 95% are singletons; the top ten hold 0.064%. J was trimmed by 6 bases and V by 2 bases; bases with no gene match: 7. CDR1 MDHEN and CDR2 SYDVKM come from the germline V gene. The CDR3 is 15 amino acids. The source material was naive CD4+ T cells sorted from blood. Subset noted: CD45RA+ positively selected. This sequence originates from a woman aged 25-40 years in good health. J is TRBJ2-1 and V is TRBV28; 7 nucleotides agree with TRBD2. The CDR3 DNA follows: TGTGCCAGCAGTTTAGGCGGGAGTAGGGGCAATGAGCAGTTCTTC. As protein: CASSLGGSRGNEQFF.